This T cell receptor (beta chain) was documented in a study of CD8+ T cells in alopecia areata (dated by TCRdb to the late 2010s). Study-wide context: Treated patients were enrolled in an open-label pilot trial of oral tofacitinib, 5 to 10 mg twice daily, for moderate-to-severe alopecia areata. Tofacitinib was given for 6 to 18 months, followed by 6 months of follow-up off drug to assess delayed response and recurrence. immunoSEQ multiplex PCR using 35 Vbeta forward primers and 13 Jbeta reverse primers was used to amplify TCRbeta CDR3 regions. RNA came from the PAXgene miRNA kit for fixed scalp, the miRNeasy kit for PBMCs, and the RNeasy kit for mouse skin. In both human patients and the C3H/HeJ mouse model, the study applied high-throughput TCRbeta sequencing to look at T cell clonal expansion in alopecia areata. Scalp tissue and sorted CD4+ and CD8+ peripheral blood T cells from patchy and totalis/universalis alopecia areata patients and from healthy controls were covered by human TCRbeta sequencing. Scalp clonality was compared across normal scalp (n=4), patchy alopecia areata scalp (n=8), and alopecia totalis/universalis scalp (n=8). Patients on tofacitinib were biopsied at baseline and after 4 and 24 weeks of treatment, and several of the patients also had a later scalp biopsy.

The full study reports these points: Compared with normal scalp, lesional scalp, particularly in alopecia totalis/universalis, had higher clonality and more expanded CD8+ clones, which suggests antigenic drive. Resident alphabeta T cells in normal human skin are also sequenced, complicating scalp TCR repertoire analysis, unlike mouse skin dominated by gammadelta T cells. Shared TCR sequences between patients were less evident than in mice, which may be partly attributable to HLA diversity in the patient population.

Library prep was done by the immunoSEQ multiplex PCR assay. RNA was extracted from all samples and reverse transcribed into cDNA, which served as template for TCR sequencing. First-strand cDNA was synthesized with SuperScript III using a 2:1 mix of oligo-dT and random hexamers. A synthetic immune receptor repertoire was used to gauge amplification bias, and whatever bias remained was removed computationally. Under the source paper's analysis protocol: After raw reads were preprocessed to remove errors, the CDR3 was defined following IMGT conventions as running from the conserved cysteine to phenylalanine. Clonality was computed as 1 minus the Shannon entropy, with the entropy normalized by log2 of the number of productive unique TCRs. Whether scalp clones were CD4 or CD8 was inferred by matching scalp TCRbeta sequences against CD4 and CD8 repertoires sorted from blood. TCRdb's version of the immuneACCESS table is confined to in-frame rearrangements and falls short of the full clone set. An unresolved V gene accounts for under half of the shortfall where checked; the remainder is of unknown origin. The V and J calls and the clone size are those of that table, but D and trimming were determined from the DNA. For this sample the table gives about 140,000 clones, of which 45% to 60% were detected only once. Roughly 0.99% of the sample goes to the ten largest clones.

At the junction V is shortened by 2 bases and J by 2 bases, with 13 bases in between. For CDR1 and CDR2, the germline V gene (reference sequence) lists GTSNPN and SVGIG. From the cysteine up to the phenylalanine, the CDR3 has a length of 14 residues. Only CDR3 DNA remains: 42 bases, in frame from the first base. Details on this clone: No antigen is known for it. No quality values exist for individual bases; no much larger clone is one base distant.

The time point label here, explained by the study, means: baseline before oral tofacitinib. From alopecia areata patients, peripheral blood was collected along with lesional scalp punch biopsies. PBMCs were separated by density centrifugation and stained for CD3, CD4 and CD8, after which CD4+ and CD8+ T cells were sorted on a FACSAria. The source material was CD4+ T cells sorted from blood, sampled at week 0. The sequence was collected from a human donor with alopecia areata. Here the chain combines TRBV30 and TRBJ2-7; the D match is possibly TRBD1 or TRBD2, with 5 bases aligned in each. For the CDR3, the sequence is CAWSRRDRPYEQYF. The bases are TGTGCCTGGAGTCGTCGGGACCGCCCCTACGAGCAGTACTTC.